One and the same sample provided the 16 T cell receptor beta chains below, sequenced in a study of memory CD4+ T cells and cytomegalovirus serostatus. The assay was immunoSEQ multiplex PCR, and TCRdb's table has in-frame clones only and misses some. The sample contains tens of thousands of clones, less than 80% of which appear only once. The sort gate was single viable CD3+CD4+CD8-CD45RO+ cells for memory CD4+ T cells. The specimen sequenced was memory CD4+ T cells from blood. Source of these receptors: an adult in good health and CMV-seronegative.

In its sample, this clone ranks as medium-sized. The V call is TRBV30, the J call TRBJ1-5, with 7 bases fitting TRBD1. Per the germline V gene, CDR1 is GTSNPN and CDR2 is SVGIG (reference sequence). The ends lost 0 bases at V and 0 bases at J; junction bases unmatched: 8. The CDR3 contains 17 residues. The CDR3 reads CAWSVRQGSYSNQPQHF. Written as DNA, the CDR3 is TGTGCCTGGAGTGTAAGACAGGGAAGCTATAGCAATCAGCCCCAGCATTTT.

The V gene is TRBV6-1, the J gene TRBJ2-6, with D perhaps TRBD1 (6 bases). The CDR3 is 16 residues long. V lost 2 bases, J lost 4 bases, and 12 bases lay in between. Germline V gene sequence: CDR1 MNHNS, CDR2 SASEGT. Written as DNA, the CDR3 is TGTGCCAGCAGTGAACAGCAGGGGTTCGGGGCCAACGTCCTGACTTTC. Protein: CASSEQQGFGANVLTF.

The chain recombines TRBV7-9 with TRBJ1-2, with 7 bases that match TRBD1. Germline V lookup: CDR1 SEHNR, CDR2 FQNEAQ (reference sequence). Unmatched junction bases numbered 14, after V lost 5 bases and J lost 8 bases. This CDR3 contains 15 residues. CDR3: CASSPGDRALLGYTF. For the CDR3, the DNA is TGTGCCAGCAGCCCTGGTGACAGGGCCCTATTAGGCTACACCTTC.

The V and J genes are TRBV6-5 and TRBJ2-5; 10 positions agree with TRBD2. This CDR3 contains 15 residues. CDR1 is MNHEY, CDR2 SVGAGI, per germline. V dropped 2 bases and J dropped 4; count of bases not matched to a gene: 4. The chain's CDR3 is CASSYAAGGRETQYF. In nucleotides, the CDR3 is TGTGCCAGCAGTTACGCAGCGGGGGGGAGAGAGACCCAGTACTTC.

This clone has a single count. The chain couples TRBV28 to TRBJ1-3, with D tentatively TRBD1 (5 bases). V was trimmed by 4 bases and J by 0 bases, leaving 7 bases between them. Looked up from germline, CDR1 is MDHEN and CDR2 is SYDVKM. The CDR3 has 14 amino acids. The CDR3 sequence is CASSSGHSGNTIYF. CDR3 in DNA: TGTGCCAGCAGTTCAGGGCACTCTGGAAACACCATATATTTT.

This clone has only one observation. The chain combines TRBV7-9 with TRBJ1-1; the D is unclear. CDR1 is SEHNR and CDR2 is FQNEAQ in the germline V gene (reference sequence). The ends were cut back, 2 bases at V and 6 bases at J, with 10 bases in the middle. The CDR3 extends over 13 amino acids. CDR3 sequence reads: CASSLTASSEAFF. DNA of the CDR3: TGTGCCAGCAGCTTAACGGCGTCTTCTGAAGCTTTCTTT.

The chain couples TRBV5-6 to TRBJ1-4; D remains unclear. The CDR3 extends over 14 amino acids. Germline-derived CDR1 and CDR2 are SGHDT and YYEEEE. Trimming took off 2 bases at V and 5 bases at J, with 10 bases between the two ends. The CDR3 DNA follows: TGTGCCAGCAGCTTTGGGCAGAAGAATGAAAAACTGTTTTTT. This translates into CASSFGQKNEKLFF.

This clone has only a few counts. The chain uses TRBV7-2 and TRBJ2-3; no clear D gene. Germline V gene data show CDR1 as SGHTA and CDR2 as FQGNSA. V lost 3 bases and J 0 bases, leaving 10 bases between the germline ends. This CDR3 spans 15 amino acids. The CDR3 coding sequence is TGTGCCAGCAGCTTCCAAGCGACGAGCACAGATACGCAGTATTTT. The encoded protein is CASSFQATSTDTQYF.

This clone was counted once. The J gene is TRBJ1-2, the V gene TRBV5-1, with 9 bases matching TRBD1. Unmatched junction bases numbered 6, after V lost 0 bases and J lost 3 bases. The CDR3 is 16 residues long. The germline V gene has CDR1 SGHRS and CDR2 YFSETQ. The CDR3, as DNA: TGCGCCAGCAGCTTGGCTCCGGGACAGGGCGACTATGGCTACACCTTC. It is translated as CASSLAPGQGDYGYTF. The whole variable domain, remainder taken from reference TRBV5-1 and TRBJ1-2, is KAGVTQTPRYLIKTRGQQVTLSCSPISGHRSVSWYQQTPGQGLQFLFEYFSETQRNKGNFPGRFSGRQFSNSRSEMNVSTLELGDSALYLCASSLAPGQGDYGYTFGSGTRLTVV.

V usage is TRBV20-1 and J usage is TRBJ2-5; D unresolved. The germline CDR1 and CDR2 sequences are DFQATT and SNEGSKA (reference sequence). CDR3 length: 11 amino acids. In DNA form, the CDR3 reads TGCAGGGTTGGCAGACAAGAGACCCAGTACTTC. Its protein product is CRVGRQETQYF.

The chain's CDR3 is CASSLFGQAQPQHF. The CDR3 DNA sequence: TGTGCCAGCAGTTTATTTGGGCAGGCTCAGCCCCAGCATTTT. The chain carries TRBV28 and TRBJ1-5; D is uncertain. Deletions cut 1 base from V and 6 bases from J, with 10 bases between. Per germline, CDR1 MDHEN and CDR2 SYDVKM. This CDR3 has 14 amino acids.

The chain employs TRBV30 and TRBJ2-3; D is perhaps TRBD2 (5 bases). From germline, CDR1 is GTSNPN and CDR2 SVGIG (reference sequence). Between the trimmed V and J ends, which lost 4 bases and 8 bases, there was a span of 13 bases. CDR3 length: 12 residues. The CDR3 DNA follows: TGTGCCTGGAACTTAAACGGAGGTACGCAGTATTTT. Translated: CAWNLNGGTQYF.

The chain joins TRBV5-6 to TRBJ2-6; TRBD1 is a possible D gene (6 bases). Per the germline V gene, CDR1 is SGHDT and CDR2 is YYEEEE. V lost 4 bases and J lost 10, with 21 bases in between. The CDR3 spans 16 residues. CDR3 sequence reads: CASSPKRIQGGNVLTF. The CDR3 nucleotides read TGTGCCAGCAGCCCCAAAAGAATACAGGGTGGGAACGTCCTGACTTTC. Variable domain in full (rest from reference TRBV5-6 and TRBJ2-6): DAGVTQSPTHLIKTRGQQVTLRCSPKSGHDTVSWYQQALGQGPQFIFQYYEEEERQRGNFPDRFSGHQFPNYSSELNVNALLLGDSALYLCASSPKRIQGGNVLTFGAGSRLTVL.

This clone has a handful of counts. V gene TRBV27 combines with J gene TRBJ2-7, with D uncertain. In germline, CDR1 is MNHEY, CDR2 SMNVEV (reference sequence). CDR3 length equals 14 residues. The ends were cut back, 2 bases at V and 0 bases at J, with 8 bases in the middle. This CDR3 is CASSLRAPSYEQYF. CDR3 sequence (DNA): TGTGCCAGCAGTTTAAGGGCCCCCTCCTACGAGCAGTACTTC.

This sequence joins TRBV5-1 and TRBJ1-1; D is uncertain. CDR3 length equals 13 residues. Germline V lookup: CDR1 SGHRS, CDR2 YFSETQ. Trimming stripped 0 bases from V and 11 bases from J, with 14 bases between. CDR3 loop: CASSLEAQPIAFF. The CDR3 region has the DNA TGCGCCAGCAGCTTGGAAGCCCAACCCATCGCTTTCTTT.

The rearrangement links TRBV5-6 to TRBJ2-3, with D perhaps matching TRBD2 (5 bases). CDR3 length: 14 amino acids. V lost 4 bases and J lost 1, with 10 bases in between. The germline gives CDR1 SGHDT, CDR2 YYEEEE. The CDR3: CASSHDGGTDTQYF. Written as DNA, the CDR3 is TGTGCCAGCAGCCACGACGGGGGCACAGATACGCAGTATTTT.